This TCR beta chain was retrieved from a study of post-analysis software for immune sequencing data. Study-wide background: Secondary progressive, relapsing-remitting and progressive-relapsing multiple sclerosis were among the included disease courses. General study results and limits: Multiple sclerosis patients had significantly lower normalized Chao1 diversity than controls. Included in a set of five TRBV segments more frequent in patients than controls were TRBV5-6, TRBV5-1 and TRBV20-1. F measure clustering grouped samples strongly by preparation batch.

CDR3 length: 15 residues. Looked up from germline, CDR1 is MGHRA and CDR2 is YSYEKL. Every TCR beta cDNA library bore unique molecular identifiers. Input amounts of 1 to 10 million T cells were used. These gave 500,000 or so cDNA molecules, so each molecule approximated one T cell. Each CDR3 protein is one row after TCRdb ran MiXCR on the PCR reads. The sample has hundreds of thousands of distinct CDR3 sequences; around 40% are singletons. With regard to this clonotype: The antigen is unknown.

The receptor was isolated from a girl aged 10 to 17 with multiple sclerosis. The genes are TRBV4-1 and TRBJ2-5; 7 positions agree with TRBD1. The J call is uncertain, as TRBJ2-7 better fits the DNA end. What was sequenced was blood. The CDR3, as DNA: TGCGCCAGCAGCCAAGGTGGGGGACAGAGCTACGAGCAGTACTTC. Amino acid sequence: CASSQGGGQSYEQYF.